The rows below give T cell receptor beta chains drawn from one sample of a study of T cell changes during pregnancy in multiple sclerosis. The repertoire was sequenced with immunoSEQ multiplex PCR; TCRdb's copy has only in-frame clones and lacks some. The sample includes around 110,000 clones, about 90% of them seen just once. The source was peripheral blood, collected in the third trimester of pregnancy. These TCRs come from a female donor with multiple sclerosis, enrolled in a pregnancy study. The CDR3 runs from the conserved cysteine through the conserved F or W. D genes are given only for firm matches.

TRBJ1-5,TRBD1,TRBV28,CASSPDRGGNQPQHF
TRBJ1-5,-,TRBV18,CASSTDMGGDNQPQHF
TRBJ1-1,TRBD1,TRBV10-3,CAISESGGGTAEAFF
TRBJ2-7,TRBD1,TRBV7-9,CASTRDSYDYEQYF
TRBJ1-1,-,TRBV19,CASSYWAGEAFF
TRBJ2-1,TRBD2,TRBV6-1,CASSERAGAYNEQFF
TRBJ2-7,TRBD1,TRBV19,CASSTDRASYEQYF
TRBJ1-2,-,TRBV2,CASSEARQYGYTF
TRBJ1-4,TRBD1,TRBV7-6,CASSYRQGGEKLFF
TRBJ1-6,TRBD1,TRBV14,CASSWDREGSPLHF
TRBJ2-3,TRBD2,TRBV30,CAWSVPSGGPSSSTDTQYF
TRBJ2-4,-,TRBV11-2,CASSLSPGGAKNIQYF
TRBJ2-5,TRBD2,TRBV19,CASSTLGAGGYQETQYF
TRBJ1-2,-,TRBV6-4,CASSDSKGIRNGYTF
TRBJ1-5,TRBD1,TRBV30,CAWSAGGARQPQHF
TRBJ2-1,TRBD2,TRBV27,CASSLLPRLALAGSNYNEQFF
TRBJ2-2,-,TRBV11-2,CASSLVSGPGTGELFF
TRBJ2-3,TRBD2,TRBV10-3,CAISESLAGATDTQYF
TRBJ1-1,-,TRBV2,CASNILRTEAFF
TRBJ2-7,TRBD1,TRBV7-2,CASSPTVDRGKGQYF